The 24 T cell receptor beta chains below were found in one sample sequenced in a study of OX40 agonist ivuxolimab in advanced cancers. The protocol was immunoSEQ multiplex PCR, while the TCRdb copy is restricted to in-frame clones and leaves out a portion. Among about 60,000 clones listed, around 87% were seen once. This specimen was CD4+ or CD8+ T cells sorted from blood, taken in a trial of the OX40 agonist ivuxolimab. The receptors come from an adult with an advanced solid tumor such as melanoma, head and neck, liver or kidney cancer.

The genes are TRBV19 and TRBJ2-1, with 9 bases that match TRBD1. Germline CDR1 is LNHDA and CDR2 is SQIVND (reference sequence). The J segment lost 1 base and the V segment lost 7 bases, leaving 8 bases of the junction unmatched. The CDR3 sequence is 16 residues long. DNA of the CDR3: TGTGCCAGTAAGACCCCGGGACAGGGATCCTACAATGAGCAGTTCTTC. Amino acid sequence: CASKTPGQGSYNEQFF.

This chain links TRBV4-1 with TRBJ1-6; 7 nucleotides line up with TRBD1. J was trimmed by 7 bases and V by 0 bases; bases with no gene match: 6. CDR3 size: 16 residues. Germline assignment: CDR1 MGHRA and CDR2 YSYEKL. CDR3 sequence (DNA): TGCGCCAGCAGCCAAGATCCCCTCAGGGGGAATTCACCCCTCCACTTT. Translation gives CASSQDPLRGNSPLHF.

V usage is TRBV18 and J usage is TRBJ1-2; 8 bases are a match to TRBD1. With V trimmed by 3 bases and J by 8 bases, 5 bases remained unmatched. This CDR3 spans 13 amino acids. The V gene's germline CDR1 is KGHSH and CDR2 LQKENI. CDR3 nucleotide sequence: TGTGCCAGCTCACCGGGACAGGTGGTGGGCTACACCTTC. Translated, it gives CASSPGQVVGYTF.

This chain joins TRBV7-2 and TRBJ2-5, with D unclear. Trimming shortened V by 1 base and J by 5 bases, and 14 bases separated the two germline ends. Germline V CDR1 and CDR2: SGHTA, FQGNSA. This CDR3 spans 15 amino acids. This CDR3 is CASSLGGQARETQYF. Here the CDR3 DNA reads TGTGCCAGCAGCTTAGGTGGGCAGGCCCGGGAGACCCAGTACTTC.

The V call is TRBV28, the J call TRBJ2-7; D is uncertain. V was shortened by 4 bases and J by 2 bases, with 12 bases between the two germline ends. Per germline, CDR1 MDHEN and CDR2 SYDVKM. The CDR3 length is 14 residues. CDR3 nucleotides: TGTGCCAGCAGTTACGGGCCCCAGACCTACGAGCAGTACTTC. It yields the protein CASSYGPQTYEQYF.

This clone was picked up one time. This chain links TRBV7-9 with TRBJ1-1; TRBD1 is a possible D gene (6 bases). V dropped 5 bases and J dropped 4 bases, with 17 bases sitting between them. The CDR3 spans 15 residues. Germline V gene sequence: CDR1 SEHNR, CDR2 FQNEAQ (reference sequence). CDR3: CASSPLWGLGTEAFF. The DNA of the CDR3 is TGTGCCAGCAGCCCCCTTTGGGGGCTGGGCACTGAAGCTTTCTTT.

V and J are TRBV7-9 and TRBJ2-1; perhaps TRBD1 as D (5 bases). The CDR3 length is 14 residues. The germline V and J ends were trimmed by 5 bases and 5 bases, with 13 bases remaining between them. In germline, CDR1 is SEHNR, CDR2 FQNEAQ (reference sequence). The CDR3, as DNA: TGTGCCAGCAGCCCCCAGGGCAATCACAATGAGCAGTTCTTC. Amino acids: CASSPQGNHNEQFF.

This chain joins TRBV6-5 and TRBJ2-3; 13 bases are a match to TRBD2. This CDR3 has 15 residues. V shed 7 bases and J 6 bases; nucleotides not matched to a gene: 7. Germline assignment: CDR1 MNHEY and CDR2 SVGAGI. The CDR3: CASKPLAGGPDTQYF. CDR3 sequence (DNA): TGTGCCAGCAAACCACTAGCGGGAGGGCCGGATACGCAGTATTTT.

The rearrangement links TRBV11-3 to TRBJ1-1; D might be TRBD1 (5 bases). With 2 bases removed from V and 9 bases from J, the gap between germline ends came to 10 bases. Germline CDR1 SGHNT, CDR2 YENEEA. The CDR3 runs 12 residues. CDR3: CASSLPQAKAFF. The CDR3 DNA is TGTGCCAGCAGCTTACCACAGGCTAAAGCTTTCTTT.

The CDR3 DNA reads as TGCGCCAGCAGCCAAGACAGGGCCGGTAATTCACCCCTCCACTTT. Its protein is CASSQDRAGNSPLHF. This chain connects TRBV4-3 to TRBJ1-6; TRBD1 might be the D (5 bases). CDR1 is LGHNA and CDR2 is YSLEER in the germline V gene. The CDR3 consists of 15 residues. Trimming shortened V by 0 bases and J by 6 bases, and 9 bases separated the two germline ends.

This clone has more than one count but fewer than ten. The V call is TRBV11-2, the J call TRBJ1-3; D perhaps matches TRBD1 (6 bases). Germline V gene sequence: CDR1 SGHAT, CDR2 FQNNGV. The V gene lost 8 bases and the J gene lost 7 bases, with 9 bases spanning the gap. The CDR3 runs 11 residues. CDR3 sequence reads: CASQGLNTIYF. For the CDR3, the DNA is TGTGCCAGCCAGGGGTTGAACACCATATATTTT. Full variable domain (rest looked up from reference TRBV11-2 and TRBJ1-3): EAGVAQSPRYKIIEKRQSVAFWCNPISGHATLYWYQQILGQGPKLLIQFQNNGVVDDSQLPKDRFSAERLKGVDSTLKIQPAKLEDSAVYLCASQGLNTIYFGEGSWLTVV.

The genes are TRBV6-1 and TRBJ2-7; the D gene is possibly TRBD2 (6 bases). The V gene's germline CDR1 is MNHNS and CDR2 SASEGT. Trimming removed 3 bases at V and 5 bases at J, with 14 bases between. This CDR3 comprises 14 residues. This CDR3 reads CASSEVRGINEQYF. CDR3 nucleotide sequence: TGTGCCAGCAGTGAGGTTCGGGGGATAAACGAGCAGTACTTC.

The rearrangement links TRBV7-9 to TRBJ2-3; 12 nucleotides match TRBD2. Trimming cost V 5 bases and J 2 bases; bases outside gene matches: 5. The germline V gene has CDR1 SEHNR and CDR2 FQNEAQ (reference sequence). The CDR3 sequence is 16 residues long. CDR3: CASSRLAGALTDTQYF. In DNA, the CDR3 is TGTGCCAGCAGCCGACTAGCGGGGGCCCTCACAGATACGCAGTATTTT.

The chain joins TRBV2 to TRBJ2-6; 11 nucleotides line up with TRBD1. Germline loops: CDR1 SNHLY, CDR2 FYNNEI. CDR3 size: 16 residues. V shed 8 bases and J 2 bases; nucleotides not matched to a gene: 5. DNA of the CDR3: TGTGCCAGCCGGGACAGGGGGGGCCCTGGGGCCAACGTCCTGACTTTC. This encodes CASRDRGGPGANVLTF.

The rearrangement links TRBV28 to TRBJ1-2, with TRBD1 matching 7 bases. Trimming at V came to 4 bases and at J to 5 bases, leaving 16 bases not matched to a gene. In germline, CDR1 is MDHEN, CDR2 SYDVKM. The CDR3 totals 17 residues. The DNA of the CDR3 is TGTGCCAGCAGTTCGCCGGGACAGTCGAACCGAGGGTATGGCTACACCTTC. Its translation is CASSSPGQSNRGYGYTF.

The V call is TRBV27, the J call TRBJ2-7; no definite D call. Trimming pared 2 bases from V and 2 bases from J, leaving 16 bases between. The CDR3 length is 16 residues. Per germline, CDR1 MNHEY and CDR2 SMNVEV (reference sequence). The CDR3 reads CASSLRFDAGPYEQYF. The CDR3 coding sequence is TGTGCCAGCAGTTTAAGATTCGACGCCGGACCCTACGAGCAGTACTTC.

The chain has TRBV7-2 and TRBJ1-5; weak D call: TRBD1 (5 bases). Trimming cost V 4 bases and J 9 bases, with 13 bases left between them. Germline-derived CDR1 and CDR2 are SGHTA and FQGNSA. This CDR3 region has 13 residues. CDR3 protein: CASSSQRDGPQHF. The CDR3 nucleotides are TGTGCCAGCAGCTCCCAGAGGGACGGGCCCCAGCATTTT.

DNA of the CDR3: TGCGCCAGCAGCTTGGCAACCGCCCAAGAGACCCAGTACTTC. Translating it yields CASSLATAQETQYF. V gene TRBV5-1 combines with J gene TRBJ2-5, with unresolved D. Trimming stripped 0 bases from V and 1 base from J, with 7 bases between. Germline-derived CDR1 and CDR2 are SGHRS and YFSETQ. CDR3 length: 14 residues.

On this clone itself: This specimen includes other DNA sequences encoding the same CDR3. This sequence joins TRBV27 and TRBJ1-4; possibly TRBD1 for D (6 bases). CDR3 size: 15 residues. With 6 bases removed from V and 8 bases from J, the gap between germline ends came to 19 bases. Germline V lookup: CDR1 MNHEY, CDR2 SMNVEV (reference sequence). The CDR3 is CASSLRGGAGEKLFF. CDR3 DNA: TGTGCCAGCAGCCTCAGAGGGGGGGCTGGAGAAAAACTGTTTTTT.

This rearrangement joins TRBV6-1 to TRBJ2-3; 10 bases align to TRBD2. J lost 1 base, V lost 3 bases, and 1 base had no gene match. CDR3 length equals 15 residues. CDR1 MNHNS and CDR2 SASEGT come from the germline V gene. The chain's CDR3 is CASSEGLARTDTQYF. CDR3 DNA sequence: TGTGCCAGCAGTGAGGGACTAGCGCGCACAGATACGCAGTATTTT.

J is TRBJ2-5 and V is TRBV19; D perhaps matches TRBD1 (5 bases). Germline values: CDR1 LNHDA, CDR2 SQIVND (reference sequence). The V gene lost 1 base and the J gene lost 4 bases, with 10 bases spanning the gap. The CDR3 covers 14 residues. CDR3 nucleotides: TGTGCCAGTAGTATAGGGCAGGGCAGAGAGACCCAGTACTTC. Protein sequence: CASSIGQGRETQYF.

This rearrangement joins TRBV18 to TRBJ1-1, with D perhaps TRBD1 (5 bases). The CDR3 has 15 amino acids. Per germline, CDR1 KGHSH and CDR2 LQKENI. V was cut by 3 bases and J by 5 bases, with 16 bases left in between. The CDR3 DNA reads as TGTGCCAGCTCACCGTACAGGTCAGAGTCGACTGAAGCTTTCTTT. Translated: CASSPYRSESTEAFF.

The chain has TRBV2 and TRBJ1-2, with D unresolved. This CDR3 comprises 13 residues. V lost 5 bases and J 1 base, leaving 8 bases between the germline ends. The germline V gene encodes CDR1 SNHLY and CDR2 FYNNEI. Here the CDR3 reads CASSRGLNYGYTF. The CDR3 DNA reads TGTGCCAGCAGTCGCGGACTTAACTATGGCTACACCTTC.

The chain carries TRBV2 and TRBJ2-7, with 7 nucleotides matching TRBD2. There are 13 residues in the CDR3. Germline trimming cut 6 bases from V and 4 bases from J; bases unmatched to any gene: 6. Germline assignment: CDR1 SNHLY and CDR2 FYNNEI. CDR3: CASSPGEGYEQYF. The CDR3 region has the DNA TGTGCCAGCAGCCCCGGGGAGGGTTACGAGCAGTACTTC.